This T cell receptor beta chain was captured in a study of blood T cell repertoires in COVID-19. About the research overall: Spain, Italy and the United States supplied samples that represented acute and convalescent COVID-19. In each case, the material was cDNA or gDNA derived from T cells, B-cell-depleted T cells, or PBMCs.

The assay was immunoSEQ multiplex PCR, and TCRdb's table has in-frame clones only and misses some. The sample includes 140,000 to 150,000 clones, 80% seen only once; the top ten take about 5%. Source material: peripheral blood. The TCR comes from a woman between 50 and 59 years old with acute or convalescent COVID-19.

CDR3 DNA: TGCAGCGTTGCTCGCGGGACAGGGATCTACGAGCAGTACTTC. Its translation is CSVARGTGIYEQYF. The V gene is TRBV29-1, the J gene TRBJ2-7, with 9 bases matching TRBD1. With V trimmed by 4 bases and J by 3 bases, 7 bases remained unmatched. This CDR3 region has 14 residues. Per the germline V gene, CDR1 is SQVTM and CDR2 is ANQGSEA.